Listed below are T cell receptor beta chains from one sample, sequenced in a study of memory CD4+ T cells and cytomegalovirus serostatus. Profiled with immunoSEQ multiplex PCR; TCRdb holds only in-frame clones, not every one. This table holds 30,000 to 40,000 clones, about 73% found once. Input material: memory CD4+ T cells from blood. All receptors come from an adult in good health and CMV-seronegative. Each CDR3 is given with its conserved first and last residue. A D gene is named only where the DNA matches it firmly. Clone size is not always given. Where it is, it says once, few, many or a class for expanded clones.

>.|TRBJ1-5|.|TRBV6-5
TGTGCCAGCAGTTACCGGAACGGGTGGAATCAGCCCCAGCATTTT
CASSYRNGWNQPQHF
>.|TRBJ1-2|.|TRBV5-5
TGTGCCAGCGGACCCTTCGGGGGCGACGAAACTAGAGATGGCTACACCTTC
CASGPFGGDETRDGYTF
>.|TRBJ1-5|.|TRBV5-1
TGCGCCAGCAGCTTGGGGCACGGCAATCAGCCCCAGCATTTT
CASSLGHGNQPQHF
>TRBD1|TRBJ1-1|.|TRBV6-5
TGTGCCAGCAGTTACGTAACCCCAGGGACAGCGCGAATGGCTTTCTTT
CASSYVTPGTARMAFF
>TRBD1|TRBJ1-6|.|TRBV30
TGTGCCTGGAAGACAGGGGGCAATTCACCCCTCCACTTT
CAWKTGGNSPLHF
>TRBD1|TRBJ2-7|.|TRBV30
TGTGCCTGGTCCGGACAGGGCAACGAGCAGTACTTC
CAWSGQGNEQYF
>.|TRBJ1-6|.|TRBV6-1
TGTGCCAGCAGTGACAGGGGTAATTCACCCCCCCACTTT
CASSDRGNSPPHF
>TRBD1|TRBJ1-5|.|TRBV30
TGTGCCTGGAGCCTTATGACAGGGGGGAATCAGCCCCAGCATTTT
CAWSLMTGGNQPQHF
>TRBD1|TRBJ1-2|.|TRBV9
TGTGCCAGCAGCAACCGGGACAGGGACTATGGCTACACCTTC
CASSNRDRDYGYTF
>.|TRBJ2-7|.|TRBV2
TGTGCCAGCAGTGAGGCGGTTGGTTACGAGCAGTACTTC
CASSEAVGYEQYF
>.|TRBJ1-1|.|TRBV6-1
TGTGCCAGCAGTATACGGGAGAGACCTGAAGCTTTCTTT
CASSIRERPEAFF
>.|TRBJ2-7|.|TRBV2
TGTGTCAGCAGGAACCCGACAGCGAGCTACGAGCAGTACTTC
CVSRNPTASYEQYF
>TRBD1|TRBJ1-2|.|TRBV27
TGTGCCAGCAGTCCGTCCCGGGACAGGGGGTTTATAAAGGGCTACACCTTC
CASSPSRDRGFIKGYTF
>.|TRBJ2-6|.|TRBV9
TGTGCCAGCAGCGTAGGCAACTCTGGGGCCAACGTCCTGACTTTC
CASSVGNSGANVLTF
>.|TRBJ2-7|.|TRBV30
TGTGCCTGGAGCCCGGGCCAGGACGAGCAGTACTTC
CAWSPGQDEQYF
>.|TRBJ1-1|once|TRBV4-1
TGCGCCAGCAGCCAAGATCTGGGGGACCGGAAAGCTTTCTTT
CASSQDLGDRKAFF
>.|TRBJ1-2|.|TRBV6-5
TGTGCCAGCAGTTACTCACGCGGCTTCTTTAACTATGGCTACACCTTC
CASSYSRGFFNYGYTF
>.|TRBJ2-2|.|TRBV7-9
TGTGCCAGCGGGCCCCAGGTTAACACCGGGGAGCTGTTTTTT
CASGPQVNTGELFF
>.|TRBJ1-2|.|TRBV5-1
TGCGCCAGCAGCTTGTATGGCAGGGGTTCGGATGGCTACACCTTC
CASSLYGRGSDGYTF
>TRBD1|TRBJ1-3|.|TRBV18
TGTGCCAGCTCACCCGGGACAGGGGTCTCTGGAAACACCATATATTTT
CASSPGTGVSGNTIYF
>.|TRBJ2-3|.|TRBV7-2
TGTGCCAGCAGCCAGGGGTTTTCTGGCACAGATACGCAGTATTTT
CASSQGFSGTDTQYF
>TRBD1|TRBJ1-2|.|TRBV27
TGTGCCAGCAATACACACAGGGGGCAGGAAAGTGGCTACACCTTC
CASNTHRGQESGYTF